The 22 T cell receptor beta chains reported below all come from one sample, sequenced in a study of blood T cell repertoires in COVID-19. Generated by immunoSEQ multiplex PCR, the TCRdb table keeps only in-frame clones and is missing some. This table holds roughly 220,000 clones, 80% to 90% found once. The specimen was PBMCs or T cells enriched from blood (not recorded which). The origin of the receptors is a woman in her forties with acute COVID-19.

V and J are TRBV29-1 and TRBJ2-5, with 11 bases that match TRBD1. The V segment lost 6 bases and the J segment 5 bases; nucleotides outside the gene matches: 8. CDR1 SQVTM and CDR2 ANQGSEA come from the germline V gene. The CDR3 contains 14 residues. The CDR3 DNA is TGCAGCGTAACTGGGACAGGGGGAAAGGAGACCCAGTACTTC. Protein: CSVTGTGGKETQYF.

This chain connects TRBV5-1 to TRBJ2-7; tentative D call: TRBD1 (6 bases). Looked up from germline, CDR1 is SGHRS and CDR2 is YFSETQ. This CDR3 region has 15 residues. V was clipped by 4 bases and J by 2 bases, with 16 bases between them. The CDR3 DNA reads TGCGCCAGCAGCCCCCCCGGACAGCGACCCTACGAGCAGTACTTC. This codes for CASSPPGQRPYEQYF.

The V gene is TRBV19, the J gene TRBJ1-1; D perhaps matches TRBD1 (5 bases). The CDR3 runs 13 residues. Looked up from germline, CDR1 is LNHDA and CDR2 is SQIVND (reference sequence). The ends were cut back, 6 bases at V and 3 bases at J, with 11 bases in the middle. The CDR3 region has the DNA TGTGCCAGTAGCATGGCGGGACACACTGAAGCTTTCTTT. Translation gives CASSMAGHTEAFF.

The chain carries TRBV19 and TRBJ1-2, with D maybe TRBD1 (5 bases). The CDR3 is 15 amino acids. Trimming shortened V by 2 bases and J by 5 bases, and 15 bases separated the two germline ends. Germline values: CDR1 LNHDA, CDR2 SQIVND (reference sequence). The CDR3, as DNA: TGTGCCAGTAGTATATTGGGGCCGCAAGAATATGGCTACACCTTC. This sequence encodes CASSILGPQEYGYTF.

This clone was counted only a few times. This chain links TRBV6-5 with TRBJ1-6, with D uncertain. Trimming took off 0 bases at V and 10 bases at J, with 7 bases between the two ends. Germline CDR1 and CDR2: MNHEY and SVGAGI. This CDR3 region has 13 residues. The CDR3 region is CASSYSFLSPLHF. CDR3 DNA: TGTGCCAGCAGTTACTCGTTTTTATCACCCCTCCACTTT.

CDR3 nucleotide sequence: TGTGCAAGTCGCTTTCGCTTAGACCGGGACAGTGTTAGCAATCAGCCCCAGCATTTT. This gives the protein CASRFRLDRDSVSNQPQHF. The chain employs TRBV12-2 and TRBJ1-5; the table calls TRBD1, which could not be checked here. TRBV12-2 is classified as a pseudogene. The CDR3 consists of 19 residues.

About this clone: The identical CDR3 is also encoded by other nucleotide sequences in the sample. The V and J genes are TRBV27 and TRBJ1-2; possibly TRBD1 for D (5 bases). CDR3 length equals 14 residues. The ends were cut back, 3 bases at V and 8 bases at J, with 16 bases in the middle. Germline CDR1 and CDR2: MNHEY and SMNVEV (reference sequence). CDR3 in DNA: TGTGCCAGCAGTTTCACTGGACAAGTCTGGGGCTACACCTTC. Its protein is CASSFTGQVWGYTF.

This clone was observed once. The rearrangement links TRBV28 to TRBJ1-2, with 9 bases that match TRBD1. Germline values: CDR1 MDHEN, CDR2 SYDVKM. V trimming: 6 bases; J trimming: 7 bases; junction bases outside the gene matches: 9. The CDR3 sequence is 14 residues long. CDR3 loop: CASSPTGGGVGYTF. Here the CDR3 DNA reads TGTGCCAGCAGCCCTACAGGGGGCGGCGTTGGCTACACCTTC.

The genes are TRBV28 and TRBJ2-5, with TRBD1 identical over 7 bases. After removal of 5 bases from V and 4 bases from J, the junction contained 10 bases not matched to a gene. Germline V gene sequence: CDR1 MDHEN, CDR2 SYDVKM. There are 15 residues in the CDR3. This chain's CDR3 is CASSPIDRAGETQYF. The CDR3 coding sequence is TGTGCCAGCAGTCCTATCGACAGGGCCGGAGAGACCCAGTACTTC.

This chain joins TRBV29-1 and TRBJ2-1; TRBD1 aligns across 7 bases. This CDR3 is 12 amino acids long. CDR1 and CDR2 (germline): SQVTM, ANQGSEA. Trimming took 6 bases from V and 6 from J; bases not matched to a gene: 5. CDR3 coding DNA: TGCAGCGTAGCGACAGGGACCAATGAGCAGTTCTTC. The encoded protein is CSVATGTNEQFF.

The genes are TRBV6-5 and TRBJ2-5; TRBD2 aligns across 10 bases. The CDR3 length is 15 residues. CDR1 MNHEY and CDR2 SVGAGI come from the germline V gene. J gave up 5 bases and V 5 bases, and 8 bases lay outside the gene matches. The CDR3 loop reads CASSRTSGPRETQYF. In DNA, the CDR3 is TGTGCCAGCAGTCGGACTAGCGGTCCCCGGGAGACCCAGTACTTC.

The V call is TRBV10-3, the J call TRBJ2-3, with unresolved D. Germline CDR1 is ENHRY and CDR2 is SYGVKD. The CDR3 loop spans 14 amino acids. The V end was cut by 7 bases, the J end by 0 bases, with 11 bases between. CDR3 loop: CAIMAGMSTDTQYF. The CDR3 bases are TGTGCCATCATGGCAGGCATGAGCACAGATACGCAGTATTTT.

This clone showed up just once. The chain recombines TRBV2 with TRBJ2-1, with TRBD1 as a possible D gene (5 bases). The V gene's germline CDR1 is SNHLY and CDR2 FYNNEI. V was shortened by 8 bases and J by 3 bases, with 8 bases between the two germline ends. This CDR3 comprises 12 residues. CDR3 nucleotide sequence: TGTGCCAGCGGGGCCGACTACAATGAGCAGTTCTTC. Translated: CASGADYNEQFF. The full variable domain, rest sourced from reference TRBV2 and TRBJ2-1, is EPEVTQTPSHQVTQMGQEVILRCVPISNHLYFYWYRQILGQKVEFLVSFYNNEISEKSEIFDDQFSVERPDGSNFTLKIRSTKLEDSAMYFCASGADYNEQFFGPGTRLTVL.

This clone turned up a few times. The chain is built from TRBV6-5 and TRBJ2-3, with TRBD1 matching over 7 bases. Germline CDR1 reads MNHEY; CDR2 reads SVGAGI. Trimming removed 4 bases from V and 3 bases from J; junction bases left unmatched: 4. This CDR3 has 14 amino acids. The CDR3 DNA follows: TGTGCCAGCAGTTCACAGGGGAAGACAGATACGCAGTATTTT. Its translation: CASSSQGKTDTQYF.

V usage is TRBV18 and J usage is TRBJ2-5; TRBD2 aligns across 11 bases. With V trimmed by 5 bases and J by 4 bases, 3 bases remained unmatched. The CDR3 has 14 residues. Germline V gene sequence: CDR1 KGHSH, CDR2 LQKENI. The CDR3, as DNA: TGTGCCAGCTCAGGGACTAGCGGACTAGAGACCCAGTACTTC. As protein: CASSGTSGLETQYF.

The gene calls are TRBV5-6 and TRBJ1-2; TRBD1 aligns across 9 bases. This CDR3 is built from 15 residues. Unmatched junction bases numbered 7, after V lost 3 bases and J lost 4 bases. Looked up from germline, CDR1 is SGHDT and CDR2 is YYEEEE. The DNA for the CDR3 is TGTGCCAGCAGCTCCATTGGACAGGGGAGCTATGGCTACACCTTC. It yields the protein CASSSIGQGSYGYTF.

This clone has at least ten counts. The chain joins TRBV19 to TRBJ2-3; the D is unclear. V lost 9 bases and J lost 5, with 18 bases in between. Per the germline V gene, CDR1 is LNHDA and CDR2 is SQIVND (reference sequence). The CDR3 extends over 14 amino acids. DNA of the CDR3: TGTGCCAGCTCCGTCAACCCGTTAGTAGATACGCAGTATTTT. This encodes CASSVNPLVDTQYF.

The rearrangement uses TRBV12-5 and TRBJ2-7; D ambiguous. CDR3 length: 14 amino acids. V shed 4 bases and J shed 2 bases, with 12 bases lying between them. CDR1 and CDR2 from the germline V gene are LGHNT and FRNRAP. CDR3 loop: CASGSPNGPYEQYF. CDR3 DNA: TGTGCTAGTGGTTCTCCGAATGGCCCCTACGAGCAGTACTTC. Combining the CDR3 with reference TRBV12-5 and TRBJ2-7 gives the whole variable domain DARVTQTPRHKVTEMGQEVTMRCQPILGHNTVFWYRQTMMQGLELLAYFRNRAPLDDSGMPKDRFSAEMPDATLATLKIQPSEPRDSAVYFCASGSPNGPYEQYFGPGTRLTVT.

V is TRBV11-3 and J is TRBJ1-1; 7 nucleotides match TRBD1. CDR1 is SGHNT and CDR2 is YENEEA in the germline V gene. The J segment lost 6 bases and the V segment lost 3 bases, leaving 4 bases of the junction unmatched. The CDR3 totals 13 residues. The CDR3: CASSLGTVAEAFF. CDR3 sequence (DNA): TGTGCCAGCAGCTTGGGGACAGTAGCTGAAGCTTTCTTT.

The J gene is TRBJ1-2, the V gene TRBV19, with D possibly being TRBD1 (5 bases). Germline lookup yields CDR1 LNHDA and CDR2 SQIVND (reference sequence). V was clipped by 6 bases and J by 4 bases, with 15 bases between them. This CDR3 has 14 residues. In DNA form, the CDR3 reads TGTGCCAGTAGAGAGATTGCAGGGATCTATGGCTACACCTTC. Encoded protein: CASREIAGIYGYTF.

The V call is TRBV7-3, the J call TRBJ2-1; D ambiguous. Trimming removed 5 bases at V and 0 bases at J, with 8 bases between. This CDR3 comprises 14 residues. The germline V gene encodes CDR1 SGHTA and CDR2 FQGTGA. In nucleotides, the CDR3 is TGTGCCAGCAGCCCCGGTTACTCCTACAATGAGCAGTTCTTC. Its translation: CASSPGYSYNEQFF. The complete variable domain, with remaining parts taken from reference TRBV7-3 and TRBJ2-1, reads GAGVSQTPSNKVTEKGKYVELRCDPISGHTALYWYRQSLGQGPEFLIYFQGTGAADDSGLPNDRFFAVRPEGSVSTLKIQRTERGDSAVYLCASSPGYSYNEQFFGPGTRLTVL.

This clone was observed once. The chain couples TRBV9 to TRBJ2-1, with D tentatively TRBD2 (6 bases). Trimming took 7 bases from V and 6 from J, leaving 14 bases between them. This CDR3 is 13 amino acids long. CDR1 and CDR2 from the germline V gene are SGDLS and YYNGEE. CDR3 DNA sequence: TGTGCCAGCGGGGGGAAAGGTGTCAATGAGCAGTTCTTC. Amino acid sequence: CASGGKGVNEQFF.